This T cell receptor (beta chain) was sequenced during a study of tumor-infiltrating lymphocytes in primary liver carcinoma. As for the study in general: Aged between 30 and 69 years, the patients were men and women. General study points: Paired tumor-adjacent and tumor-blood samples overlapped less than tumor region pairs did.

Extraction of RNA together with DNA used roughly 20-32 mg of unsorted bulk tissue. Sampling targeted five separate regions of each tumor, which included the tumor centre. Germline CDR1 reads SQVTM; CDR2 reads ANQGSEA. The CDR3 covers 15 residues. Of note for this clonotype: The antigen is not known. The conserved phenylalanine or tryptophan normally closing the CDR3 is absent here, so this likely arose from a read error.

With a constant-region primer, TCR beta cDNA was made from 400 to 550 ng of total RNA. Investigators got TCR beta libraries out of three nested multiplex PCR rounds, done with slightly modified ARM-PCR. Use of TRBV1-TRBV30 forward primers with a C-beta reverse primer characterized the first two PCR rounds, which lasted around 9 cycles each. TCRdb independently ran MiXCR on the multiplex PCR reads; one entry per CDR3 protein. The repertoire includes under 30,000 distinct CDR3 sequences, nearly 80% of them detected once, and about half sits in the top ten. The chain combines TRBV29-1 with TRBJ2-3; a possible D gene is TRBD2 (6 bases). The TCR comes from a man between 40 and 49 years old with primary liver carcinoma and hepatitis B virus infection. Sequenced material: liver tumor tissue from sampling region 3. Subset specified: tumor region T3, left-lateral pole. As DNA, the CDR3 is TGTAGCGTTTCCGGGACTGGCGGATTCACAGATACGCAGTATGTT. This sequence encodes CSVSGTGGFTDTQYV.